Shown below are 14 T cell receptor beta chains from a single sample sequenced in a study of blood T cells in healthy people across ages. Combining a sample-barcoded 5' primer with a J-beta primer mix, a second PCR ran for roughly 7 to 11 cycles. TCRdb called the 5' RACE reads again in MiXCR, with one record for every CDR3 protein. There are over 1,300,000 distinct CDR3 sequences in the sample; 59% occur only once, and roughly 6.3% lies in the top ten. Sequencing used blood. These receptors came from a man younger than 35 in good health.

V gene TRBV20-1 combines with J gene TRBJ2-7; D remains ambiguous. From germline, CDR1 is DFQATT and CDR2 SNEGSKA (reference sequence). V shed 0 bases and J shed 2 bases, with 17 bases lying between them. This CDR3 is built from 16 residues. CDR3 DNA sequence: TGCAGTGCTAGAGATCCTCCCGGGCTAAAACCCTACGAGCAGTACTTC. This encodes CSARDPPGLKPYEQYF.

This clonotype was seen a handful of times. The V gene is TRBV7-8, the J gene TRBJ2-2; TRBD1 is a possible D gene (6 bases). Germline CDR1 and CDR2: SGHVS and FQNEAQ. CDR3 length: 15 amino acids. V shed 6 bases and J shed 2 bases, with 13 bases lying between them. The CDR3 DNA sequence: TGTGCCAGCAGGTTACAGGGATTAAACACCGGGGAGCTGTTTTTT. The encoded protein is CASRLQGLNTGELFF.

J is TRBJ2-6 and V is TRBV27; D is ambiguous. With 3 bases removed from V and 3 bases from J, the gap between germline ends came to 3 bases. CDR3 size: 13 residues. Germline CDR1 MNHEY, CDR2 SMNVEV (reference sequence). The CDR3, as DNA: TGTGCCAGCAGTTTGTTTGGGGCCAACGTCCTGACTTTC. As protein: CASSLFGANVLTF. The full variable domain, in which reference TRBV27 and TRBJ2-6 provide the parts outside the CDR3, is EAQVTQNPRYLITVTGKKLTVTCSQNMNHEYMSWYRQDPGLGLRQIYYSMNVEVTDKGDVPEGYKVSRKEKRNFPLILESPSPNQTSLYFCASSLFGANVLTFGAGSRLTVL.

The chain carries TRBV5-6 and TRBJ2-7; D is unclear. The CDR3 totals 13 residues. V was cut by 3 bases and J by 12 bases, with 19 bases left in between. The V gene's germline CDR1 is SGHDT and CDR2 YYEEEE. CDR3 DNA sequence: TGTGCCAGCAGCTCAGACTTTAGTCGTCTCGGGTACTTC. Its protein product is CASSSDFSRLGYF.

This clonotype has a handful of counts. The chain combines TRBV6-5 with TRBJ1-1, with 7 positions matching TRBD1. After removal of 5 bases from V and 1 base from J, the junction contained 10 bases not matched to a gene. The CDR3 loop spans 16 amino acids. Germline loops: CDR1 MNHEY, CDR2 SVGAGI. CDR3 DNA sequence: TGTGCCAGCAGTCCTCTGCTGGGACAGCCGAACACTGAAGCTTTCTTT. Amino acid sequence: CASSPLLGQPNTEAFF.

The chain's CDR3 is CASSLERGTSYEQYF. CDR3 nucleotides: TGTGCCAGCAGCTTAGAGCGGGGGACCTCCTACGAGCAGTACTTC. V usage is TRBV7-8 and J usage is TRBJ2-7; 8 nucleotides match TRBD2. The CDR3 runs to 15 residues. CDR1 is SGHVS and CDR2 is FQNEAQ in the germline V gene. V dropped 1 base and J dropped 0; count of bases not matched to a gene: 2.

The rearrangement uses TRBV15 and TRBJ1-5; D is possibly TRBD1 (6 bases). V lost 0 bases and J lost 1, with 13 bases in between. Germline CDR1 is LNHNV and CDR2 is YYDKDF (reference sequence). This CDR3 has 17 residues. CDR3 coding DNA: TGTGCCACCAGCAGAGATCCCGCCGGGGGCAGCAATCAGCCCCAGCATTTT. It encodes CATSRDPAGGSNQPQHF.

The rearrangement links TRBV4-1 to TRBJ1-2, with D tentatively TRBD1 (6 bases). The V end lost 0 bases, the J end lost 1 base, and 12 bases lay between the germline ends. The V gene's germline CDR1 is MGHRA and CDR2 YSYEKL. The CDR3 totals 16 residues. CDR3 nucleotides: TGCGCCAGCAGCCAAGATCGGGGGCCCAATAACTATGGCTACACCTTC. It encodes CASSQDRGPNNYGYTF.

This clonotype has a handful of counts. A much bigger clone sits one base away, suggesting this may be a read error. The chain combines TRBV6-1 with TRBJ2-1; the D gene could be TRBD1 or TRBD2 (6 bases each). The assigned J gene may be wrong: the sequence end matches TRBJ2-7 better. The CDR3 runs 15 residues. Germline V gives CDR1 MNHNS, CDR2 SASEGT. CDR3 residues: CASSDLRGVYNEQYF. The CDR3 nucleotides are TGTGCCAGCAGTGATCTGAGGGGGGTCTACAATGAGCAGTACTTC.

V gene TRBV20-1 combines with J gene TRBJ1-1; D is unclear. Per the germline V gene, CDR1 is DFQATT and CDR2 is SNEGSKA (reference sequence). CDR3 length equals 13 residues. V dropped 1 base and J dropped 0 bases, with 6 bases sitting between them. CDR3 in DNA: TGCAGTGCTAGAGTCCGGATGAACACTGAAGCTTTCTTT. It is translated as CSARVRMNTEAFF.

This rearrangement joins TRBV3-1 to TRBJ2-3; D possibly corresponds to TRBD2 (5 bases). Trimming shortened V by 8 bases and J by 3 bases, and 18 bases separated the two germline ends. This CDR3 spans 15 amino acids. In germline, CDR1 is LGHDT, CDR2 YNNKEL (reference sequence). CDR3 amino acids: CASSVRTGKTDTQYF. DNA for the CDR3: TGTGCCAGCTCAGTCCGGACTGGTAAGACAGATACGCAGTATTTT.

The chain is built from TRBV7-2 and TRBJ2-7, with D tentatively TRBD1 (5 bases). The CDR3 has 14 amino acids. The germline V and J ends were trimmed by 1 base and 3 bases, with 10 bases remaining between them. The V gene's germline CDR1 is SGHTA and CDR2 FQGNSA. CDR3 sequence: CASSLEQVNYEQYF. The CDR3 bases are TGTGCCAGCAGCTTAGAACAGGTTAACTACGAGCAGTACTTC.

The chain couples TRBV4-2 to TRBJ2-2; D is ambiguous. V lost 1 base to trimming and J lost 6 bases, with 6 bases between them. This CDR3 has 13 amino acids. CDR1 is LGHNA and CDR2 is YNFKEQ in the germline V gene. CDR3 protein: CASSQVFSGELFF. The CDR3 bases are TGTGCCAGCAGCCAAGTCTTCTCCGGGGAGCTGTTTTTT.

The chain is built from TRBV20-1 and TRBJ2-2, with 7 bases that match TRBD1. CDR3 length equals 13 residues. Germline lookup yields CDR1 DFQATT and CDR2 SNEGSKA (reference sequence). This CDR3 is CTARTGNTGELFF. For the CDR3, the DNA is TGCACCGCTCGGACAGGGAACACCGGGGAGCTGTTTTTT.